The present T cell receptor (beta chain) was sequenced within a study of Graves' ophthalmopathy and Graves' hyperthyroidism. Overall study results and limits: Among expanded thyroid clonotypes above 0.001 frequency, most also occurred in blood.

Amplifying from RNA transcripts, the study obtained TCR beta CDR3 regions. The library came from an HTBI-primed first-round RT-PCR and a second-round multiplex PCR. TCRdb passed the multiplex PCR reads through MiXCR, listing each CDR3 protein once. The sample includes more than 1,000,000 distinct CDR3 sequences, about 38% of them seen just once. This clonotype was recorded a few times. Its antigen is currently unknown. Patients were diagnosed from clinical symptoms, serum thyroxine, TRAb, thyroid ultrasound and orbital computed tomography. V was clipped by 0 bases and J by 5 bases, with 14 bases between them. The CDR3 contains 15 residues. Germline CDR1 and CDR2: SGDLS and YYNGEE.

The chain is built from TRBV9 and TRBJ2-5; tentative D call: TRBD1 (5 bases). Sequencing was performed on peripheral blood or thyroid tissue (not recorded which). The receptor comes from an adult man with Graves' hyperthyroidism. CDR3 protein: CASSVAPGQLETQYF. The CDR3 DNA reads TGTGCCAGCAGCGTAGCGCCCGGACAACTGGAGACCCAGTACTTC. The full variable domain, completed using reference TRBV9 and TRBJ2-5, is DSGVTQTPKHLITATGQRVTLRCSPRSGDLSVYWYQQSLDQGLQFLIQYYNGEERAKGNILERFSAQQFPDLHSELNLSSLELGDSALYFCASSVAPGQLETQYFGPGTRLLVL.